One and the same sample provided the 29 T cell receptor beta chains below, sequenced in a study of OX40 agonist ivuxolimab in advanced cancers. Clones were sequenced by immunoSEQ multiplex PCR, and TCRdb holds only the in-frame ones, with some missing. The sample has some 49,000 clones, 85% seen once; the top ten hold about a fifth. This sample comprised CD4+ or CD8+ T cells sorted from blood, obtained in a trial of the OX40 agonist ivuxolimab. The origin of the receptors is an adult with an advanced solid tumor such as melanoma, head and neck, liver or kidney cancer.

J is TRBJ2-5 and V is TRBV6-5; D is perhaps TRBD1 (5 bases). The CDR3 covers 14 residues. V was trimmed by 0 bases and J by 5 bases, leaving 10 bases between them. CDR1 is MNHEY, CDR2 SVGAGI, per germline. CDR3 protein: CASSYSGAYETQYF. CDR3 sequence (DNA): TGTGCCAGCAGTTACTCAGGGGCATATGAGACCCAGTACTTC.

The chain is built from TRBV2 and TRBJ2-5, with D hard to call. The V end lost 7 bases, the J end lost 5 bases, and 5 bases lay between the germline ends. The CDR3 sequence is 10 residues long. From germline, CDR1 is SNHLY and CDR2 FYNNEI. The CDR3 region is CASIGETQYF. The CDR3 DNA reads TGTGCCAGCATAGGCGAGACCCAGTACTTC. Full variable domain (remainder filled in from reference TRBV2 and TRBJ2-5): EPEVTQTPSHQVTQMGQEVILRCVPISNHLYFYWYRQILGQKVEFLVSFYNNEISEKSEIFDDQFSVERPDGSNFTLKIRSTKLEDSAMYFCASIGETQYFGPGTRLLVL.

The genes are TRBV7-9 and TRBJ1-1, with 7 bases matching TRBD1. Germline values: CDR1 SEHNR, CDR2 FQNEAQ (reference sequence). V dropped 11 bases and J dropped 0; count of bases not matched to a gene: 3. The CDR3 has 12 amino acids. The CDR3 DNA reads as TGTGCCGCCAGGGGGATGAACACTGAAGCTTTCTTT. Amino acids: CAARGMNTEAFF. Combining the CDR3 with reference TRBV7-9 and TRBJ1-1 gives the whole variable domain DTGVSQNPRHKITKRGQNVTFRCDPISEHNRLYWYRQTLGQGPEFLTYFQNEAQLEKSRLLSDRFSAERPKGSFSTLEIQRTEQGDSAMYLCAARGMNTEAFFGQGTRLTVV.

The CDR3 region has the DNA TGTGCCAGCAGCTTACTTCCGGGACCCCCGGAGGAGACCCAGTACTTC. Amino acids: CASSLLPGPPEETQYF. The V call is TRBV7-2, the J call TRBJ2-5; either TRBD1 or TRBD2 may supply D (5 bases each). Trimming took off 2 bases at V and 5 bases at J, with 18 bases between the two ends. CDR3 length: 16 residues. Germline V gene sequence: CDR1 SGHTA, CDR2 FQGNSA. Using reference TRBV7-2 and TRBJ2-5 for the parts outside the CDR3, the full variable domain is GAGVSQSPSNKVTEKGKDVELRCDPISGHTALYWYRQSLGQGLEFLIYFQGNSAPDKSGLPSDRFSAERTGGSVSTLTIQRTQQEDSAVYLCASSLLPGPPEETQYFGPGTRLLVL.

J is TRBJ2-7 and V is TRBV28; 7 nucleotides align to TRBD1. Germline values: CDR1 MDHEN, CDR2 SYDVKM. CDR3 length equals 13 residues. V lost 7 bases, J lost 1 base, and 4 bases stayed unmatched. The CDR3 loop is CASNRQGSYEQYF. CDR3 nucleotides: TGTGCCAGCAACAGACAGGGATCCTACGAGCAGTACTTC.

The J gene is TRBJ1-6, the V gene TRBV28, with D uncertain. There are 15 residues in the CDR3. In germline, CDR1 is MDHEN, CDR2 SYDVKM. Trimming pared 4 bases from V and 7 bases from J, leaving 14 bases between. The DNA of the CDR3 is TGTGCCAGCAGTTCTCCTCTCGGAAGGAATTCACCCCTCCACTTT. Protein: CASSSPLGRNSPLHF.

The chain links TRBV4-1 to TRBJ1-1, with D perhaps TRBD1 (5 bases). The CDR3 covers 15 residues. Germline V gene sequence: CDR1 MGHRA, CDR2 YSYEKL. V lost 1 base and J lost 5, with 14 bases in between. The CDR3: CASSQVRGAETEAFF. The CDR3 region has the DNA TGCGCCAGCAGCCAAGTCAGAGGGGCAGAAACTGAAGCTTTCTTT.

J is TRBJ2-1 and V is TRBV6-4; D is ambiguous. Trimming left V 2 bases short and J 9 bases short, with 17 bases between. This CDR3 has 15 residues. CDR1 and CDR2 (germline): MRHNA, SNTAGT. CDR3 sequence: CASSDKWMGHSEQFF. DNA of the CDR3: TGTGCCAGCAGTGACAAATGGATGGGTCACAGTGAGCAGTTCTTC.

The V call is TRBV7-3, the J call TRBJ1-1, with TRBD1 as a possible D gene (6 bases). This CDR3 has 14 residues. V was trimmed by 6 bases and J by 4 bases, leaving 15 bases between them. The germline V gene encodes CDR1 SGHTA and CDR2 FQGTGA. DNA of the CDR3: TGTGCCAGCAGACAAGTACAGGGCAGCACTGAAGCTTTCTTT. Encoded protein: CASRQVQGSTEAFF. The whole variable domain, filled in from reference TRBV7-3 and TRBJ1-1, reads GAGVSQTPSNKVTEKGKYVELRCDPISGHTALYWYRQSLGQGPEFLIYFQGTGAADDSGLPNDRFFAVRPEGSVSTLKIQRTERGDSAVYLCASRQVQGSTEAFFGQGTRLTVV.

This chain joins TRBV5-6 and TRBJ2-5, with 7 bases aligning to TRBD2. The CDR3 extends over 15 amino acids. With 0 bases clipped from V and 9 bases from J, the junction kept 11 bases outside the gene matches. CDR1 is SGHDT, CDR2 YYEEEE, per germline. CDR3 sequence: CASSLAGGYVSPQYF. DNA for the CDR3: TGTGCCAGCAGCTTGGCCGGGGGGTACGTTTCCCCCCAGTACTTC.

This chain connects TRBV28 to TRBJ1-5; no firm D call. This CDR3 spans 11 amino acids. V was clipped by 7 bases and J by 1 base, with 2 bases between them. CDR1 and CDR2 (germline): MDHEN, SYDVKM. The CDR3 sequence is CASNSNQPQHF. CDR3 DNA: TGTGCCAGCAACAGCAATCAGCCCCAGCATTTT. Full variable domain (missing parts from reference TRBV28 and TRBJ1-5): DVKVTQSSRYLVKRTGEKVFLECVQDMDHENMFWYRQDPGLGLRLIYFSYDVKMKEKGDIPEGYSVSREKKERFSLILESASTNQTSMYLCASNSNQPQHFGDGTRLSIL.

The chain links TRBV5-4 to TRBJ1-4; D gene uncertain. The germline V and J ends were trimmed by 0 bases and 5 bases, with 8 bases remaining between them. This CDR3 contains 14 residues. The germline V gene has CDR1 SGHNT and CDR2 YYREEE (reference sequence). The CDR3 is CASSLGDGNEKLFF. The CDR3 coding sequence is TGTGCCAGCAGCTTGGGAGACGGGAATGAAAAACTGTTTTTT.

This chain joins TRBV5-1 and TRBJ2-1; 9 nucleotides line up with TRBD1. J gave up 7 bases and V 0 bases, and 2 bases lay outside the gene matches. Germline lookup yields CDR1 SGHRS and CDR2 YFSETQ. The CDR3 has 14 residues. The CDR3 DNA is TGCGCCAGCAGCTTGGCCGACAGGGGGAATGAGCAGTTCTTC. Protein product: CASSLADRGNEQFF.

V and J are TRBV4-3 and TRBJ2-3, with D possibly TRBD2 on 5 matching bases. The germline V gene encodes CDR1 LGHNA and CDR2 YSLEER. The length of the CDR3 is 15 residues. Trimming removed 1 base from V and 1 base from J, with 9 bases in between. CDR3 loop: CASSQGVSGTDTQYF. The CDR3 coding sequence is TGCGCCAGCAGCCAAGGGGTTAGCGGCACAGATACGCAGTATTTT.

On this clone: Other DNA sequences within the sample encode an identical CDR3. The chain combines TRBV6-5 with TRBJ1-6, with 7 bases lining up with TRBD1. Germline V gene data show CDR1 as MNHEY and CDR2 as SVGAGI. Trimming took 2 bases from V and 8 from J; bases not matched to a gene: 3. This CDR3 has 14 amino acids. In DNA form, the CDR3 reads TGTGCCAGCAGTTACAGGGGGCGGGATTCACCCCTCCACTTT. Protein: CASSYRGRDSPLHF.

This chain joins TRBV10-3 and TRBJ1-4, with D tentatively TRBD1 (6 bases). The V gene's germline CDR1 is ENHRY and CDR2 SYGVKD. The CDR3 loop spans 14 amino acids. The ends were cut back, 2 bases at V and 8 bases at J, with 12 bases in the middle. In DNA form, the CDR3 reads TGTGCCATCAGTGAGGAGGGGGTTGAGGAAAAACTGTTTTTT. Its translation is CAISEEGVEEKLFF.

This clone was picked up one time. V usage is TRBV2 and J usage is TRBJ2-7; 9 bases match TRBD2. Looked up from germline, CDR1 is SNHLY and CDR2 is FYNNEI. CDR3 length: 13 amino acids. The V gene end was trimmed by 8 bases and the J gene end by 4 bases; junction bases not matched to a gene: 6. For the CDR3, the DNA is TGTGCCAGCGGGGGACTAGCTGTGTACGAGCAGTACTTC. It encodes CASGGLAVYEQYF. Looking up the rest from reference TRBV2 and TRBJ2-7 gives the full variable domain: EPEVTQTPSHQVTQMGQEVILRCVPISNHLYFYWYRQILGQKVEFLVSFYNNEISEKSEIFDDQFSVERPDGSNFTLKIRSTKLEDSAMYFCASGGLAVYEQYFGPGTRLTVT.

This clone has only a few counts. J is TRBJ2-1 and V is TRBV9, with D possibly TRBD1 on 6 matching bases. This CDR3 region has 15 residues. The V gene lost 0 bases and the J gene lost 2 bases, with 9 bases spanning the gap. Germline values: CDR1 SGDLS, CDR2 YYNGEE. This CDR3 is CASSVGGPTYNEQFF. As DNA, the CDR3 is TGTGCCAGCAGCGTAGGGGGGCCCACCTACAATGAGCAGTTCTTC.

The chain couples TRBV9 to TRBJ2-3; D may match TRBD1 or TRBD2 (7 bases each). The CDR3 contains 15 residues. Trimming removed 0 bases at V and 3 bases at J, with 11 bases between. Germline V gene lookup returns CDR1 SGDLS and CDR2 YYNGEE. In DNA, the CDR3 is TGTGCCAGCAGCGTAGGGGAGGGGGCAACAGATACGCAGTATTTT. Translating it yields CASSVGEGATDTQYF. Together with reference TRBV9 and TRBJ2-3, the CDR3 gives the full variable domain: DSGVTQTPKHLITATGQRVTLRCSPRSGDLSVYWYQQSLDQGLQFLIQYYNGEERAKGNILERFSAQQFPDLHSELNLSSLELGDSALYFCASSVGEGATDTQYFGPGTRLTVL.

About this clone: This may be a read error, as it is one base from a much larger clone. The V call is TRBV4-2, the J call TRBJ1-5; D is possibly TRBD1 (5 bases). V gave up 3 bases and J gave up 4 bases, with 7 bases separating them. CDR1 is LGHNA and CDR2 is YNFKEQ in the germline V gene. The CDR3 is 13 amino acids. The CDR3 DNA is TGTGCCAGCAGCCAGGGGGGGAATCAGCCCCAGCATTTT. It is translated as CASSQGGNQPQHF.

The chain joins TRBV9 to TRBJ2-1; D gene uncertain. Germline V gives CDR1 SGDLS, CDR2 YYNGEE. The CDR3 totals 12 residues. The V end lost 5 bases, the J end lost 0 bases, and 3 bases lay between the germline ends. The CDR3 protein is CASSVSYNEQFF. The CDR3 DNA follows: TGTGCCAGCAGTGTCTCCTACAATGAGCAGTTCTTC. The full variable domain, its missing parts supplied by reference TRBV9 and TRBJ2-1, is DSGVTQTPKHLITATGQRVTLRCSPRSGDLSVYWYQQSLDQGLQFLIQYYNGEERAKGNILERFSAQQFPDLHSELNLSSLELGDSALYFCASSVSYNEQFFGPGTRLTVL.

This chain joins TRBV5-8 and TRBJ1-2; no clear D. The CDR3 is 11 residues long. The V end was cut by 0 bases, the J end by 4 bases, with 1 base between. CDR1 SGHTS and CDR2 YDEGEE come from the germline V gene. CDR3 protein: CASSLVYGYTF. CDR3 bases: TGTGCCAGCAGCTTGGTCTATGGCTACACCTTC.

This chain joins TRBV6-4 and TRBJ2-1; unclear D gene. Deletions cut 5 bases from V and 5 bases from J, with 7 bases between. CDR3 length equals 12 residues. Germline CDR1 MRHNA, CDR2 SNTAGT. DNA for the CDR3: TGTGCCAGCAGTCCCGGCAACAATGAGCAGTTCTTC. Its protein product is CASSPGNNEQFF.

The V gene is TRBV19, the J gene TRBJ1-5, with a possible D match to TRBD1 (5 bases). The CDR3 sequence is 15 residues long. Germline CDR1 and CDR2: LNHDA and SQIVND (reference sequence). Trimming stripped 3 bases from V and 5 bases from J, with 14 bases between. The DNA of the CDR3 is TGTGCCAGTAGTATGTCGGACAAGCCACATCAGCCCCAGCATTTT. Its protein product is CASSMSDKPHQPQHF.

This chain uses TRBV27 with TRBJ2-7; maybe TRBD2 (6 bases). This CDR3 region has 15 residues. Looked up from germline, CDR1 is MNHEY and CDR2 is SMNVEV (reference sequence). The V end lost 2 bases, the J end lost 4 bases, and 15 bases lay between the germline ends. The DNA of the CDR3 is TGTGCCAGCAGTTTACGGGCGGGGCCCCCTTACGAGCAGTACTTC. The encoded protein is CASSLRAGPPYEQYF.

The chain couples TRBV27 to TRBJ2-7; D is possibly TRBD2 (5 bases). CDR1 and CDR2 from the germline V gene are MNHEY and SMNVEV (reference sequence). The CDR3 has 13 amino acids. V lost 5 bases and J lost 3, with 11 bases in between. The CDR3 sequence is CASSPQEGYEQYF. In nucleotides, the CDR3 is TGTGCCAGCAGTCCCCAAGAGGGCTACGAGCAGTACTTC.

This rearrangement joins TRBV30 to TRBJ2-7; D not resolved. The CDR3 is 13 residues long. Germline lookup yields CDR1 GTSNPN and CDR2 SVGIG (reference sequence). V gave up 1 base and J gave up 0 bases, with 7 bases separating them. Written as DNA, the CDR3 is TGTGCCTGGAGTGGGTCCGCCTCCTACGAGCAGTACTTC. Its translation is CAWSGSASYEQYF.

This chain connects TRBV29-1 to TRBJ1-1, with 7 bases matching TRBD1. Germline CDR1 is SQVTM and CDR2 is ANQGSEA. With 6 bases clipped from V and 1 base from J, the junction kept 8 bases outside the gene matches. The CDR3 is 14 amino acids. The CDR3 reads CSVDRDKQNTEAFF. Here the CDR3 DNA reads TGCAGCGTCGACAGGGACAAGCAGAACACTGAAGCTTTCTTT. Full variable domain (outside the CDR3, taken from reference TRBV29-1 and TRBJ1-1): SAVISQKPSRDICQRGTSLTIQCQVDSQVTMMFWYRQQPGQSLTLIATANQGSEATYESGFVIDKFPISRPNLTFSTLTVSNMSPEDSSIYLCSVDRDKQNTEAFFGQGTRLTVV.

This clone was found a few times. The sample contains more than one DNA sequence encoding this CDR3. The chain recombines TRBV27 with TRBJ2-2, with no clear D. Per the germline V gene, CDR1 is MNHEY and CDR2 is SMNVEV (reference sequence). Deletions cut 5 bases from V and 0 bases from J, with 4 bases between. The CDR3 covers 13 residues. The CDR3 is CASSGTNTGELFF. DNA of the CDR3: TGTGCCAGCAGTGGCACGAACACCGGGGAGCTGTTTTTT.